The clone carrying this T cell receptor beta chain was recorded once. These data originate in a study of blood T cell repertoires in COVID-19. Whole-study context: T cells, B-cell-depleted T cells, or PBMCs provided the cDNA or gDNA that served as material.

Only in-frame clones appear in the TCRdb table, and some are missing; sequencing was by immunoSEQ multiplex PCR. This sample has around 69,000 clones, with 85% found just once. The CDR3 is 14 amino acids. Germline V CDR1 and CDR2: SGHRS, YFSETQ. V lost 7 bases to trimming and J lost 1 base; unmatched junction nucleotides: 7. Sequencing was carried out using peripheral blood. This chain links TRBV5-1 with TRBJ1-1; 7 nucleotides align to TRBD1. This clonotype originated in a man aged 50-59 years with acute or convalescent COVID-19. The CDR3: CASHDREWNTEAFF. CDR3 DNA sequence: TGCGCCAGCCACGACAGGGAATGGAACACTGAAGCTTTCTTT.